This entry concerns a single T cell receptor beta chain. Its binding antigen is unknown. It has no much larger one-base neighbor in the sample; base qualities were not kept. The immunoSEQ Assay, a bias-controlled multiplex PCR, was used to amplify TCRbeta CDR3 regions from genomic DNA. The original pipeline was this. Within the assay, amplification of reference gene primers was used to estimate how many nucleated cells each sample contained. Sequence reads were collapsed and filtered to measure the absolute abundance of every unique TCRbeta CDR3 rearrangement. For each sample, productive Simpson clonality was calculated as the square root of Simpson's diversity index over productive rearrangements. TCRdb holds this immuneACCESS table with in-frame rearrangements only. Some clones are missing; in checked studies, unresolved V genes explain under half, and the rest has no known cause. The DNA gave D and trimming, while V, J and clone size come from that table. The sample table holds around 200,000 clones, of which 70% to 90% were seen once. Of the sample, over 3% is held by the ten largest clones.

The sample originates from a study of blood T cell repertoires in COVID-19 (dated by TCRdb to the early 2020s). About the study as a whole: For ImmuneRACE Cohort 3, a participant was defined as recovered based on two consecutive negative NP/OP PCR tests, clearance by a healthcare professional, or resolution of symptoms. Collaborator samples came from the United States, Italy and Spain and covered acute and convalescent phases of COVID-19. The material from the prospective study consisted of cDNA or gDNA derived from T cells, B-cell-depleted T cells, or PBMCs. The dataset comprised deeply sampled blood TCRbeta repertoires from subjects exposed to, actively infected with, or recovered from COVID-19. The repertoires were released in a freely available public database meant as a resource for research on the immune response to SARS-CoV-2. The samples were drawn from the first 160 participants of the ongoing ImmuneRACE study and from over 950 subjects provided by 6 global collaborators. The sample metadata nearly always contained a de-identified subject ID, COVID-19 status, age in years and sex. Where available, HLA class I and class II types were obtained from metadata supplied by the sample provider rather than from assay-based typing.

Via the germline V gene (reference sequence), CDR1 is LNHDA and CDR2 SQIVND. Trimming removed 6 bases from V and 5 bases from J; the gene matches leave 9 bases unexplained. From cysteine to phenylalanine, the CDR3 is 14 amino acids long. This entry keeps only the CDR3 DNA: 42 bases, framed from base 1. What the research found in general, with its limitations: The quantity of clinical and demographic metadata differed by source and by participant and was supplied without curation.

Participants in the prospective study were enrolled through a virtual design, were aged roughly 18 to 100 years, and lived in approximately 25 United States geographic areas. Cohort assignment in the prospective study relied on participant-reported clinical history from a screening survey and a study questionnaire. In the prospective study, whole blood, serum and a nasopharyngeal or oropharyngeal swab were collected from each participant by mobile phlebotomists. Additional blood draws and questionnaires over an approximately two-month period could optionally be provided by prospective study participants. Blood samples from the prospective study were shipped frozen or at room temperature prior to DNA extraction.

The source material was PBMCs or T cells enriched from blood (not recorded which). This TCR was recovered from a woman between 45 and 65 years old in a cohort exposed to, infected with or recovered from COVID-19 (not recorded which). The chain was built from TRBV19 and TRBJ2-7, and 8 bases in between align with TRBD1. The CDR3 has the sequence CASRPGQEFHEQYF. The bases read TGTGCCAGTAGACCGGGACAGGAATTCCACGAGCAGTACTTC.